This is a list of T cell receptor beta chains from one sample in a study of neoadjuvant anti-PD-1 for oral cavity cancer. Clones were read by immunoSEQ multiplex PCR, and TCRdb kept only the in-frame ones, dropping some. The top ten clones hold 3.5% to 5% of a sample with some 8,700 clones, 75% to 85% of them seen once. Sequencing used PBMCs, obtained after nivolumab (anti-PD-1) treatment. Every receptor here comes from a person between 35 and 79 years old with oral cavity squamous cell carcinoma. CDR3s include the opening cysteine and the closing phenylalanine or tryptophan.

TRBJ2-7 TRBV27 CASSSGGREQYF
TRBJ2-1 TRBV29-1 CSVEERDTNNEQFF
TRBJ2-3 TRBV6-1 CASSDGAGVADTQYF
TRBJ1-2 TRBV7-9 CASSSDRGHGYTF
TRBJ1-2 TRBV5-4 CASSLIRGSYYGYTF
TRBJ2-7 TRBV19 CASSIDRGREGREQYF
TRBJ1-2 TRBV5-1 CASSSDPGPYGYTF
TRBJ1-2 TRBV21-1 CASSKERGRPNYGYTF
TRBJ2-1 TRBV6-1 CASAGTSGSQQFF
TRBJ1-5 TRBV7-2 CASSRDSIGPQHF
TRBJ2-4 TRBV11-2 CASSSLRGAKNIQYF
TRBJ1-2 TRBV5-6 CASSPLQGTGGGGYTF
TRBJ1-2 TRBV5-5 CASSLATDRAGPNYGYTF
TRBJ2-7 TRBV2 CASRRTGGGNEQYF
TRBJ2-5 TRBV19 CASSIPGGETQYF
TRBJ2-6 TRBV7-6 CASSPRTSGANVLTF